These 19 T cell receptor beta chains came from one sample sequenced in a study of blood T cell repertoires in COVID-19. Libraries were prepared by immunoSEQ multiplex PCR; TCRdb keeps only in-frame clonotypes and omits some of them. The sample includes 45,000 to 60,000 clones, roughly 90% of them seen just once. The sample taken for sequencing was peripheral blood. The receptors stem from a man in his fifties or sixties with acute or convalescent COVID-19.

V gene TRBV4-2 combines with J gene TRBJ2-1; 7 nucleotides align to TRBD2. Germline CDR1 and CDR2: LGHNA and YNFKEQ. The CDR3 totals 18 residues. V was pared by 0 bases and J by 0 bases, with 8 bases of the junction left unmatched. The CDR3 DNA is TGTGCCAGCAGCCAAGAATCTCAGGCTAGCGGCTCCTACAATGAGCAGTTCTTC. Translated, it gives CASSQESQASGSYNEQFF.

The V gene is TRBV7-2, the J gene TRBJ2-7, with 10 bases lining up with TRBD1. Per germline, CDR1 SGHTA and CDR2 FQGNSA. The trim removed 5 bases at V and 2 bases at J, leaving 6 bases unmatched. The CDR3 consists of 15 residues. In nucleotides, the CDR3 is TGTGCCAGCAGCATCACCGGACAGGGGGCCTACGAGCAGTACTTC. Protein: CASSITGQGAYEQYF.

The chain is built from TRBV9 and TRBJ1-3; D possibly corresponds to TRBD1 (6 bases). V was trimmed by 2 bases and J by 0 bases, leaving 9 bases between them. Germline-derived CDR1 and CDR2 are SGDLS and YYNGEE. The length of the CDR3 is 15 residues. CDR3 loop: CASSVDSGSGNTIYF. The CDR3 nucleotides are TGTGCCAGCAGCGTGGACAGTGGCTCTGGAAACACCATATATTTT.

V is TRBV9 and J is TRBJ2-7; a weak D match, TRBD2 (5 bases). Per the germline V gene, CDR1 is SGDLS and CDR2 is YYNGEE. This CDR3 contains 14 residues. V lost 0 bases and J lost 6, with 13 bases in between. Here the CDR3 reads CASSVVSGRGEQYF. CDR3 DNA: TGTGCCAGCAGCGTAGTTTCAGGACGGGGCGAGCAGTACTTC.

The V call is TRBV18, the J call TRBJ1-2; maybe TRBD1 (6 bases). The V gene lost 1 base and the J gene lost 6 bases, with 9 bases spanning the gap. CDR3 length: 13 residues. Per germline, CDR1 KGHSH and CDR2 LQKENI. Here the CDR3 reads CASSPRPGDGYTF. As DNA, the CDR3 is TGTGCCAGCTCACCACGGCCAGGGGATGGCTACACCTTC.

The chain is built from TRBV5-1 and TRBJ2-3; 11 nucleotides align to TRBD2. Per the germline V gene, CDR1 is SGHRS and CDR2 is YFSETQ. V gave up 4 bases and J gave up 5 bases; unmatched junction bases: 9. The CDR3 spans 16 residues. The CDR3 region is CASSPQPGLAVDTQYF. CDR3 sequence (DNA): TGCGCCAGCAGCCCCCAACCGGGACTAGCGGTAGATACGCAGTATTTT.

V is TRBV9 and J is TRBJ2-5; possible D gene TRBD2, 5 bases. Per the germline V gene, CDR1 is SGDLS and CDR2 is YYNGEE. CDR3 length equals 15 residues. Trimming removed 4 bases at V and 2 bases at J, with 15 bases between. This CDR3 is CASSPRAGKQETQYF. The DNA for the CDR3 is TGTGCCAGCAGCCCCAGAGCCGGGAAGCAAGAGACCCAGTACTTC.

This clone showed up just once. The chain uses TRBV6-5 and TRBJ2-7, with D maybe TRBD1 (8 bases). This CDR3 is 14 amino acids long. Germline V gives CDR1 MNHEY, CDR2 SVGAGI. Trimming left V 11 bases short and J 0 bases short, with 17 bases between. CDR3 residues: CAGREQGDSYEQYF. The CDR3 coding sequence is TGTGCCGGGAGGGAACAGGGGGACTCCTACGAGCAGTACTTC.

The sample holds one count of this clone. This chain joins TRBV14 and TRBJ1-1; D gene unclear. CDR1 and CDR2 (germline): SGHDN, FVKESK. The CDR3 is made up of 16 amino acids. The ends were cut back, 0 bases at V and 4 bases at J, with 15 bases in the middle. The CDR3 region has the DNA TGTGCCAGCAGCCAAGAGTTCGGGAAGGGTTCCACTGAAGCTTTCTTT. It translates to CASSQEFGKGSTEAFF.

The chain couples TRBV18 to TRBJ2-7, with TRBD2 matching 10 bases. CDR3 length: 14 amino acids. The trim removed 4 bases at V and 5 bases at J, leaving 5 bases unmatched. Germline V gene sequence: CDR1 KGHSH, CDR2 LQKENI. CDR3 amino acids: CASSQRGGQDEQYF. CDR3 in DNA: TGTGCCAGCTCACAGCGGGGGGGCCAGGACGAGCAGTACTTC.

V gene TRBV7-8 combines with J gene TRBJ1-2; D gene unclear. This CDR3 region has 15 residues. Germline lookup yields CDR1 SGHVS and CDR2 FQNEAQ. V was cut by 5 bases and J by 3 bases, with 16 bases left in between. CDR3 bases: TGTGCCAGCAGCCCCGACCCGATCGGGGACTATGGCTACACCTTC. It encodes CASSPDPIGDYGYTF.

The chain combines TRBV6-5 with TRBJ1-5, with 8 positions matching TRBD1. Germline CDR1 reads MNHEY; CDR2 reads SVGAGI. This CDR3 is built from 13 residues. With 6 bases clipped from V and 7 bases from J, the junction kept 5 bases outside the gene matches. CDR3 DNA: TGTGCCAGCAGAGAGACAGGGGCCCAGCCCCAGCATTTT. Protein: CASRETGAQPQHF.

CDR3 protein: CASRPTGGTGYTF. As DNA, the CDR3 is TGTGCCAGCAGACCGACAGGGGGCACTGGCTACACCTTC. The chain recombines TRBV5-4 with TRBJ1-2; 10 bases line up with TRBD1. The CDR3 has 13 amino acids. V gave up 5 bases and J gave up 7 bases; unmatched junction bases: 5. Germline V gene sequence: CDR1 SGHNT, CDR2 YYREEE (reference sequence).

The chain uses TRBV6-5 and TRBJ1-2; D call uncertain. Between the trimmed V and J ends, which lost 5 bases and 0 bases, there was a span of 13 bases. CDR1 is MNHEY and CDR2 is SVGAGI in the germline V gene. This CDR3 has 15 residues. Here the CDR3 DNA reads TGTGCCAGCAGTACCCCAGAGACTGCTAACTATGGCTACACCTTC. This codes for CASSTPETANYGYTF.

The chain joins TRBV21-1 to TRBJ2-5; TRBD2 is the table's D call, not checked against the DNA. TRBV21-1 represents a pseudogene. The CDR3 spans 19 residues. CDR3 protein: CASSKPGLAGGLGGETQYF. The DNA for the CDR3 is TGTGCCAGCAGCAAGCCGGGACTAGCGGGGGGACTAGGAGGGGAGACCCAGTACTTC.

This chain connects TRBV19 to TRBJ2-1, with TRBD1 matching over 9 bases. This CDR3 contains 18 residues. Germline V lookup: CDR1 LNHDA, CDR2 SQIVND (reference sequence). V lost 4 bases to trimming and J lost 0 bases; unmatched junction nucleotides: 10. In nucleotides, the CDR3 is TGTGCCAGTAGTAATCAACTTGGGACAGGGAGCTCCTACAATGAGCAGTTCTTC. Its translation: CASSNQLGTGSSYNEQFF.

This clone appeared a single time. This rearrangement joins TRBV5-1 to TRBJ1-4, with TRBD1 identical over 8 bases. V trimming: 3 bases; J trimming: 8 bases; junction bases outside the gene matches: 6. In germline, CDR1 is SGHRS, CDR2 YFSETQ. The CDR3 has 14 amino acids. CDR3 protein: CASSSATGEEKLFF. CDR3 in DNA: TGCGCCAGCAGCTCGGCGACAGGGGAAGAAAAACTGTTTTTT.

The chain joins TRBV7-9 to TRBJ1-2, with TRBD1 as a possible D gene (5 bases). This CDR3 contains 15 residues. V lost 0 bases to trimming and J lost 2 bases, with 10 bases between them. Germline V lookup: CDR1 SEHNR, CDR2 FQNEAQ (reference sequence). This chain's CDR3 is CASSLASGPNYGYTF. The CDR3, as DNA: TGTGCCAGCAGCTTAGCATCAGGGCCAAACTATGGCTACACCTTC.

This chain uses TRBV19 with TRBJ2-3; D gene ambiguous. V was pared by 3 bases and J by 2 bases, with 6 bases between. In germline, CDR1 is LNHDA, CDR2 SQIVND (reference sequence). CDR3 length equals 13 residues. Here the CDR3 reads CASSIGNTDTQYF. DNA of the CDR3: TGTGCCAGTAGTATCGGTAACACAGATACGCAGTATTTT. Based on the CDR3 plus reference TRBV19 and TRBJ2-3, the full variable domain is DGGITQSPKYLFRKEGQNVTLSCEQNLNHDAMYWYRQDPGQGLRLIYYSQIVNDFQKGDIAEGYSVSREKKESFPLTVTSAQKNPTAFYLCASSIGNTDTQYFGPGTRLTVL.